Each of the 14 T cell receptor beta chains below was sequenced from the same sample in a study of PD-1 blockade in classical Hodgkin lymphoma. Profiling relied on immunoSEQ multiplex PCR, and the TCRdb table lists in-frame clones only, not all of them. The sample has approximately 61,000 clones; about 85% are singletons. The time point is: cycle 4 day 1 (C4D1), after 6 weeks of nivolumab. All the patients suffered relapse after autologous stem cell transplantation, and brentuximab vedotin exposure differed. Sample: peripheral blood mononuclear cells (PBMCs), taken before the fourth cycle of nivolumab. The receptors here all came from a human donor with classical Hodgkin lymphoma.

The chain combines TRBV28 with TRBJ1-5; D is uncertain. The CDR3 loop spans 13 amino acids. Trimming left V 5 bases short and J 3 bases short, with 8 bases between. CDR1 is MDHEN and CDR2 is SYDVKM in the germline V gene. The DNA for the CDR3 is TGTGCCAGCAGTAGGGTTATCAATCAGCCCCAGCATTTT. This sequence encodes CASSRVINQPQHF.

The rearrangement uses TRBV7-9 and TRBJ2-5; D may be TRBD1 (6 bases). The CDR3 has 15 amino acids. Germline loops: CDR1 SEHNR, CDR2 FQNEAQ (reference sequence). V was cut by 4 bases and J by 1 base, with 13 bases left in between. The CDR3 DNA follows: TGTGCCAGCAGCTGGGGGCGACTGATCCAAGAGACCCAGTACTTC. It encodes CASSWGRLIQETQYF. Complete variable domain (other parts from reference TRBV7-9 and TRBJ2-5): DTGVSQNPRHKITKRGQNVTFRCDPISEHNRLYWYRQTLGQGPEFLTYFQNEAQLEKSRLLSDRFSAERPKGSFSTLEIQRTEQGDSAMYLCASSWGRLIQETQYFGPGTRLLVL.

The genes are TRBV30 and TRBJ2-3; D uncertain. The ends were cut back, 3 bases at V and 10 bases at J, with 14 bases in the middle. The CDR3 is 12 residues long. Looked up from germline, CDR1 is GTSNPN and CDR2 is SVGIG (reference sequence). The CDR3 region is CAWRPSGMAQYF. The CDR3, as DNA: TGTGCCTGGAGGCCCTCCGGTATGGCGCAGTATTTT.

J is TRBJ1-3 and V is TRBV7-9; perhaps TRBD1 as D (6 bases). The germline gives CDR1 SEHNR, CDR2 FQNEAQ (reference sequence). The V end lost 5 bases, the J end lost 3 bases, and 17 bases lay between the germline ends. The CDR3 sequence is 16 residues long. DNA for the CDR3: TGTGCCAGCAGCAGATTACAGGGAGCCCATGGAAACACCATATATTTT. This sequence encodes CASSRLQGAHGNTIYF.

The chain links TRBV5-1 to TRBJ2-3; D may be TRBD2 (7 bases). This CDR3 is 15 amino acids long. CDR1 SGHRS and CDR2 YFSETQ come from the germline V gene. Trimming cost V 0 bases and J 4 bases, with 12 bases left between them. The CDR3 sequence: CASSLDGGPADTQYF. CDR3 DNA: TGCGCCAGCAGCTTGGACGGGGGGCCAGCAGATACGCAGTATTTT.

This CDR3 is CASPGKGTDTQYF. CDR3 nucleotide sequence: TGTGCCAGCCCGGGAAAGGGCACAGATACGCAGTATTTT. The genes are TRBV7-3 and TRBJ2-3; a possible D gene is TRBD2 (5 bases). The CDR3 is 13 residues long. V was pared by 8 bases and J by 1 base, with 10 bases between. From germline, CDR1 is SGHTA and CDR2 FQGTGA.

The chain links TRBV30 to TRBJ2-3, with 7 bases fitting TRBD2. This CDR3 comprises 15 residues. Germline V gene data show CDR1 as GTSNPN and CDR2 as SVGIG (reference sequence). V shed 2 bases, J shed 4 bases, and the junction held 9 bases outside the gene matches. This CDR3 is CAWSIGGGGADTQYF. DNA for the CDR3: TGTGCCTGGAGTATTGGGGGGGGAGGGGCAGATACGCAGTATTTT. Using reference TRBV30 and TRBJ2-3 for the parts outside the CDR3, the full variable domain is SQTIHQWPATLVQPVGSPLSLECTVEGTSNPNLYWYRQAAGRGLQLLFYSVGIGQISSEVPQNLSASRPQDRQFILSSKKLLLSDSGFYLCAWSIGGGGADTQYFGPGTRLTVL.

The genes are TRBV5-1 and TRBJ2-5; D call uncertain. Germline assignment: CDR1 SGHRS and CDR2 YFSETQ. V shed 0 bases and J shed 4 bases, with 16 bases lying between them. This CDR3 contains 16 residues. The DNA of the CDR3 is TGCGCCAGCAGCTTGGCCTTCGCGGTCCATCCAGAGACCCAGTACTTC. Protein sequence: CASSLAFAVHPETQYF.

The J gene is TRBJ2-5, the V gene TRBV11-2; a weak D match, TRBD1 (5 bases). V lost 5 bases to trimming and J lost 4 bases, with 17 bases between them. The CDR3 is 15 amino acids. Germline assignment: CDR1 SGHAT and CDR2 FQNNGV. CDR3 protein: CASSLNPTDTETQYF. The CDR3 coding sequence is TGTGCCAGCAGCCTTAACCCGACAGATACAGAGACCCAGTACTTC.

The CDR3 region has the DNA TGCGCCAGCAGGACGGGGGCGAGATATAATTCACCCCTCCACTTT. This gives the protein CASRTGARYNSPLHF. V is TRBV5-1 and J is TRBJ1-6, with D possibly TRBD1 on 6 matching bases. Trimming took 5 bases from V and 4 from J, leaving 13 bases between them. The CDR3 extends over 15 amino acids. Germline V gives CDR1 SGHRS, CDR2 YFSETQ.

The rearrangement links TRBV27 to TRBJ2-1, with D possibly being TRBD2 (5 bases). The germline gives CDR1 MNHEY, CDR2 SMNVEV (reference sequence). V lost 5 bases and J 0 bases, leaving 11 bases between the germline ends. This CDR3 has 15 residues. Written as DNA, the CDR3 is TGTGCCAGCAGTCCGACGGGGAGCTCCTACAATGAGCAGTTCTTC. Its protein is CASSPTGSSYNEQFF.

The gene calls are TRBV5-1 and TRBJ2-7; 8 bases match TRBD2. The trim removed 0 bases at V and 2 bases at J, leaving 4 bases unmatched. The CDR3 has 15 amino acids. Per the germline V gene, CDR1 is SGHRS and CDR2 is YFSETQ. CDR3 residues: CASSLVAGNTYEQYF. The CDR3 nucleotides are TGCGCCAGCAGCTTGGTAGCGGGGAACACCTACGAGCAGTACTTC.

The chain has TRBV29-1 and TRBJ2-3; 10 nucleotides agree with TRBD2. Trimming at V came to 4 bases and at J to 3 bases, leaving 4 bases not matched to a gene. The CDR3 has 14 residues. Germline assignment: CDR1 SQVTM and CDR2 ANQGSEA. CDR3: CSVATSGVTDTQYF. Here the CDR3 DNA reads TGCAGCGTTGCCACTAGCGGGGTAACAGATACGCAGTATTTT.

Only one count was recorded for this clone. This rearrangement joins TRBV6-4 to TRBJ1-1; no clear D. The CDR3 spans 20 residues. Germline assignment: CDR1 MRHNA and CDR2 SNTAGT. V was shortened by 7 bases and J by 0 bases, with 30 bases between the two germline ends. The CDR3 region has the DNA TGTGCCAGCATCCGCCGTGAAGGACCACCCAAGCGCTTCATGAACACTGAAGCTTTCTTT. Translating it yields CASIRREGPPKRFMNTEAFF.